This T cell receptor beta chain was captured in a study of regulatory T cells in long-lasting Graves disease. Points from the study as a whole: Persistent disease favored TRBV28, TRBJ1-2 and TRBJ2-5.

Comment on this clonotype: As yet, its antigen is unknown.

Time point meaning: newly diagnosed GD, antithyroid drugs for less than 3 months. Following extraction of RNA from PBMCs, that RNA was used to make the TCR library. The V segment lost 4 bases and the J segment 4 bases; nucleotides outside the gene matches: 6. There are 15 residues in the CDR3. Germline CDR1 and CDR2: SGHDN and FVKESK. iRepertoire HTBI primers and Arm-PCR of CDR3 regions built TCR beta libraries. TCRdb reanalysed the multiplex PCR reads using MiXCR and keeps one entry per CDR3 protein. This table has about 330,000 distinct CDR3 sequences, about 17% appearing once. This same sample was also part of a study on T cells in Graves' hyperthyroidism and ophthalmopathy.

The material sequenced was peripheral blood mononuclear cells (PBMCs), taken at new diagnosis, from a patient treated with antithyroid drugs. The receptor comes from a woman aged 18-30 years with Graves disease. The V call is TRBV14, the J call TRBJ2-2, with 7 bases identical to TRBD1. The CDR3, as DNA: TGTGCCAGCAGCCCTGTAGGGGGCCTCACCGGGGAGCTGTTTTTT. The encoded protein is CASSPVGGLTGELFF.